Listed below are T cell receptor beta chains from one sample, sequenced in a study of blood T cell repertoires in COVID-19. The protocol was immunoSEQ multiplex PCR, while the TCRdb copy is restricted to in-frame clones and leaves out a portion. Among roughly 250,000 clones listed, 65% to 90% were seen once. The sample was peripheral blood. The receptors originated from a woman between 65 and 79 years old with acute or convalescent COVID-19. The CDR3 runs from the conserved cysteine through the conserved F or W. The D gene is left open where the match is weak. Size values are once, few and many counts, or a class for expanded clones, and some rows have none.

V gene	clone size	J gene	D gene	CDR3 protein	CDR3 DNA
TRBV6-5	once	TRBJ1-5	TRBD1	CASSYSRDRGNQPQHF	TGTGCCAGCAGTTACTCTCGGGACAGGGGTAATCAGCCCCAGCATTTT
TRBV7-2	.	TRBJ1-1	.	CASSLGGRWNTEAFF	TGTGCCAGCAGCTTAGGTGGCAGGTGGAACACTGAAGCTTTCTTT
TRBV7-9	.	TRBJ2-5	TRBD2	CASSLSGGAETQYF	TGTGCCAGCAGCCTTAGCGGGGGGGCTGAGACCCAGTACTTC
TRBV7-2	.	TRBJ2-7	TRBD2	CASSLALAGGSSYEQYF	TGTGCCAGCAGCTTAGCTTTGGCGGGGGGTTCCTCCTACGAGCAGTACTTC
TRBV7-2	.	TRBJ2-7	TRBD1	CASSSLGTGGGLGQYF	TGTGCCAGCAGCTCACTCGGGACAGGTGGGGGATTAGGGCAGTACTTC
TRBV4-1	.	TRBJ1-4	TRBD1	CASSQEMAGQGSEKLFF	TGCGCCAGCAGCCAAGAAATGGCGGGACAGGGGAGTGAAAAACTGTTTTTT
TRBV10-3	.	TRBJ2-5	.	CAISDPRETQYF	TGTGCCATCAGTGACCCCAGAGAGACCCAGTACTTC
TRBV29-1	.	TRBJ1-2	TRBD1	CSVLWDRVYGYTF	TGCAGCGTCCTTTGGGACAGGGTGTATGGCTACACCTTC
TRBV19	.	TRBJ1-2	TRBD1	CASSIDRDRVPIYTF	TGTGCCAGTAGTATAGACCGGGACAGGGTCCCTATCTACACCTTC
TRBV7-9	.	TRBJ1-4	TRBD1	CASSLPRGQSEKLFF	TGTGCCAGCAGCTTACCCCGGGGACAGTCCGAAAAACTGTTTTTT
TRBV14	once	TRBJ1-1	.	CASSYGGFTEAFF	TGTGCCAGCAGCTACGGGGGGTTCACTGAAGCTTTCTTT
TRBV4-2	.	TRBJ2-7	.	CASSQNIGTTYEQYF	TGTGCCAGCAGCCAAAATATTGGCACCACCTACGAGCAGTACTTC
TRBV25-1	.	TRBJ1-2	.	CASSEGGGAANYGYTF	TGTGCCAGCAGTGAGGGTGGGGGGGCGGCTAACTATGGCTACACCTTC
TRBV6-5	.	TRBJ1-1	.	CASNRQWSNTEAFF	TGTGCCAGCAACCGACAGTGGTCGAACACTGAAGCTTTCTTT
TRBV10-3	.	TRBJ1-1	TRBD1	CAIKAQGASTEAFF	TGTGCCATCAAGGCACAGGGGGCGAGCACTGAAGCTTTCTTT
TRBV7-2	.	TRBJ2-5	.	CASSSLERGTQYF	TGTGCCAGCAGCTCACTGGAACGGGGGACCCAGTACTTC
TRBV4-3	.	TRBJ1-3	.	CASSQDKLVRGRVGSGNTIYF	TGCGCCAGCAGCCAAGATAAGTTGGTGAGAGGCAGGGTGGGCTCTGGAAACACCATATATTTT
TRBV7-2	.	TRBJ1-5	.	CASRLNRDSNQPQHF	TGTGCCAGCAGACTGAACAGGGATAGCAATCAGCCCCAGCATTTT
TRBV5-5	.	TRBJ1-2	TRBD1	CASSSTRTGINYGYTF	TGTGCCAGCAGCTCGACCCGGACAGGGATAAACTATGGCTACACCTTC
TRBV12-5	.	TRBJ2-1	.	CASGLSPGNEQFF	TGTGCTAGTGGTTTGTCGCCGGGCAATGAGCAGTTCTTC
TRBV5-1	.	TRBJ1-1	.	CASSTAGVHTEAFF	TGCGCCAGCAGCACCGCAGGGGTCCACACTGAAGCTTTCTTT
TRBV3-1/TRBV3-2	.	TRBJ2-7	TRBD2	CASSLRWGGKNEQYF	TGTGCCAGCAGTCTCCGTTGGGGGGGGAAAAACGAGCAGTACTTC
TRBV7-2	.	TRBJ2-1	.	CASSLLGVSYNEQFF	TGTGCCAGCAGCTTATTAGGGGTGAGCTACAATGAGCAGTTCTTC
TRBV7-2	once	TRBJ2-3	TRBD2	CASSLYGGAADTQYF	TGTGCCAGCAGCTTATACGGGGGGGCCGCAGATACGCAGTATTTT
TRBV10-3	.	TRBJ1-1	TRBD1	CAIRDRGANTEAFF	TGTGCCATCCGGGACAGGGGGGCGAACACTGAAGCTTTCTTT
TRBV15	.	TRBJ1-5	.	CATSRRQLSNQPQHF	TGTGCCACCAGCAGACGACAGCTTAGCAATCAGCCCCAGCATTTT
TRBV4-1	.	TRBJ1-4	TRBD1	CASSQLGTGNEKLFF	TGCGCCAGCAGCCAGCTCGGGACAGGGAATGAAAAACTGTTTTTT
TRBV7-9	.	TRBJ2-2	.	CASSLGTVTGELFF	TGTGCCAGCAGCTTGGGGACTGTCACCGGGGAGCTGTTTTTT
TRBV5-6	.	TRBJ2-1	TRBD2	CASSAGTSGWSEQFF	TGTGCCAGCAGCGCCGGGACTAGCGGCTGGAGTGAGCAGTTCTTC
TRBV6-5	.	TRBJ1-5	TRBD1	CASSLNPDRDNQPQHF	TGTGCCAGCAGTTTAAACCCTGACAGGGACAATCAGCCCCAGCATTTT
TRBV3-1/TRBV3-2	.	TRBJ2-1	TRBD2	CASSQVSGGVYEQFF	TGTGCCAGCAGCCAGGTTAGCGGGGGGGTATATGAGCAGTTCTTC
TRBV4-3	few	TRBJ2-5	TRBD2	CASSRGLAGRETQYF	TGCGCCAGCAGCCGGGGACTAGCGGGGAGAGAGACCCAGTACTTC
TRBV5-1	.	TRBJ1-5	TRBD1	CASSLTDRGLGNQPQHF	TGCGCCAGCAGCTTGACGGACAGGGGGCTGGGCAATCAGCCCCAGCATTTT
TRBV13	few	TRBJ2-5	TRBD1	CASSADRDQTQYF	TGTGCCAGCAGCGCGGACAGGGACCAGACCCAGTACTTC
TRBV11-2	.	TRBJ1-2	TRBD1	CASSLSSGTGFYGYTF	TGTGCCAGCAGCCTTAGTTCCGGGACAGGGTTCTATGGCTACACCTTC
TRBV18	.	TRBJ1-1	.	CASSPPSQSEAFF	TGTGCCAGCTCACCACCATCGCAGTCTGAAGCTTTCTTT
TRBV15	.	TRBJ2-7	.	CATGDSLGYEQYF	TGTGCCACCGGTGACAGCTTGGGGTACGAGCAGTACTTC
TRBV27	few	TRBJ1-4	TRBD1	CASSTTHRGHNEKLFF	TGTGCCAGCAGTACCACTCACAGGGGGCATAATGAAAAACTGTTTTTT
TRBV5-1	.	TRBJ2-1	TRBD2	CASSQAPGAGGGGEQFF	TGCGCCAGCAGCCAGGCCCCCGGGGCGGGAGGGGGCGGTGAGCAGTTCTTC